Below, 17 T cell receptor beta chains from the same sample are listed, as sequenced in a study of human T cells and chemical hapten exposure. Time point reported: pre-sensitization, week 0. The treatment denotes: therapeutic diphenylcyclopropenone sensitization with weekly scalp DPC. TCRdb analysed the RACE reads with MiXCR anew, one entry per CDR3 protein. The data show more than 100,000 distinct CDR3 sequences, roughly 13% seen once. This specimen was whole blood, taken in connection with sensitization to the hapten diphenylcyclopropenone (DPC). The receptor set was obtained from a woman aged 18-29 years with alopecia areata. Some clones in this sample may be carry-over from other donors' samples.

The chain employs TRBV28 and TRBJ2-4; D remains ambiguous. V lost 3 bases to trimming and J lost 1 base, with 7 bases between them. The CDR3 is 14 amino acids. Germline assignment: CDR1 MDHEN and CDR2 SYDVKM. The CDR3 nucleotides read TGTGCCAGCAGTTTCCAAAGGGCCAAAAACATTCAGTACTTC. Encoded protein: CASSFQRAKNIQYF.

The chain uses TRBV5-4 and TRBJ2-1; possibly TRBD1 for D (6 bases). The CDR3 runs to 16 residues. CDR1 and CDR2 (germline): SGHNT, YYREEE (reference sequence). Trimming removed 4 bases from V and 5 bases from J, with 19 bases in between. The CDR3 DNA sequence: TGTGCCAGCAGCATATCCAGGGGAAGCACACACAATGAGCAGTTCTTC. Translating gives CASSISRGSTHNEQFF.

The V call is TRBV20-1, the J call TRBJ2-4; TRBD1 might be the D (5 bases). V shed 0 bases and J shed 1 base, with 16 bases lying between them. CDR3 length equals 17 residues. Germline V CDR1 and CDR2: DFQATT, SNEGSKA (reference sequence). In DNA, the CDR3 is TGCAGTGCTAGAGACTCTAGACAGAGTTTCGCCAAAAACATTCAGTACTTC. Its protein product is CSARDSRQSFAKNIQYF.

The chain couples TRBV18 to TRBJ2-7, with 9 bases matching TRBD1. This CDR3 comprises 17 residues. J lost 5 bases, V lost 4 bases, and 15 bases had no gene match. Looked up from germline, CDR1 is KGHSH and CDR2 is LQKENI. CDR3: CASSRGTGTGIDHEQYF. DNA for the CDR3: TGTGCCAGCTCACGGGGTACCGGGACAGGGATCGACCACGAGCAGTACTTC.

This clonotype was seen at least ten times. The chain is built from TRBV7-3 and TRBJ2-3; 11 positions match TRBD2. V was clipped by 5 bases and J by 4 bases; unmatched bases: 8. This CDR3 spans 16 amino acids. Germline lookup yields CDR1 SGHTA and CDR2 FQGTGA. The CDR3: CASSPDLAGGSDTQYF. The CDR3 DNA is TGTGCCAGCAGCCCGGATCTAGCGGGGGGCTCAGATACGCAGTATTTT.

CDR3 residues: CSARDQAGPNSNQPQHF. CDR3 sequence (DNA): TGCAGTGCTAGAGATCAGGCAGGGCCAAATAGCAATCAGCCCCAGCATTTT. The chain combines TRBV20-1 with TRBJ1-5; tentative D call: TRBD1 (5 bases). V was cut by 0 bases and J by 0 bases, with 15 bases left in between. Per the germline V gene, CDR1 is DFQATT and CDR2 is SNEGSKA (reference sequence). The length of the CDR3 is 17 residues.

This clonotype has only a few counts. The chain combines TRBV28 with TRBJ1-3; tentative D call: TRBD1 (5 bases). From germline, CDR1 is MDHEN and CDR2 SYDVKM. Deletions cut 6 bases from V and 1 base from J, with 13 bases between. The CDR3 totals 15 residues. CDR3 protein: CASSPKTDSGNTIYF. DNA for the CDR3: TGTGCCAGCAGCCCTAAGACAGATTCTGGAAACACCATATATTTT.

This clonotype was counted between two and nine times. This chain links TRBV4-2 with TRBJ1-1; TRBD1 agrees at 7 bases. This CDR3 comprises 17 residues. The V and J ends lost 2 bases and 1 base, in that order; junction bases with no gene match: 10. Germline CDR1 and CDR2: LGHNA and YNFKEQ. The CDR3, as DNA: TGTGCCAGCAGCCAAAGAAGAGGTCGACAGGGGAACACTGAAGCTTTCTTT. This translates into CASSQRRGRQGNTEAFF.

The J gene is TRBJ2-7, the V gene TRBV6-5; D not resolved. Germline V gene lookup returns CDR1 MNHEY and CDR2 SVGAGI. The CDR3 extends over 11 amino acids. V lost 10 bases, J lost 2 bases, and 9 bases lay in between. The chain's CDR3 is CATEKAYEQYF. The CDR3 nucleotides are TGTGCCACCGAAAAAGCCTACGAGCAGTACTTC.

This clonotype occurred many times. J is TRBJ1-4 and V is TRBV7-6, with a possible D match to TRBD1 (6 bases). The V end was cut by 4 bases, the J end by 7 bases, with 19 bases between. Germline assignment: CDR1 SGHVS and CDR2 FNYEAQ. This CDR3 has 16 residues. The CDR3 nucleotides read TGTGCCAGCAGCTCTCTTCCAGGGTCAGGGGTTGAAAAACTGTTTTTT. It codes for CASSSLPGSGVEKLFF.

This clonotype was observed many times. The chain recombines TRBV9 with TRBJ2-5, with 9 bases aligning to TRBD2. Germline trimming cut 3 bases from V and 9 bases from J; bases unmatched to any gene: 9. The germline CDR1 and CDR2 sequences are SGDLS and YYNGEE. This CDR3 is 14 amino acids long. The CDR3 DNA reads as TGTGCCAGCAGCGCAAGCGGGGGGTACGAACCCCAGTACTTC. This encodes CASSASGGYEPQYF. Full variable domain (missing parts from reference TRBV9 and TRBJ2-5): DSGVTQTPKHLITATGQRVTLRCSPRSGDLSVYWYQQSLDQGLQFLIQYYNGEERAKGNILERFSAQQFPDLHSELNLSSLELGDSALYFCASSASGGYEPQYFGPGTRLLVL.

This clonotype was picked up a small number of times. The chain employs TRBV12-3 or TRBV12-4 and TRBJ1-2; no reliable D call. CDR3 length: 11 amino acids. The V gene lost 3 bases and the J gene lost 8 bases, with 7 bases spanning the gap. The CDR3 loop reads CASSFEGGYTF. As DNA, the CDR3 is TGTGCCAGCAGTTTTGAGGGAGGCTACACCTTC.

This sequence joins TRBV6-2 or TRBV6-3 and TRBJ2-7; possibly TRBD2 for D (6 bases). The CDR3 covers 12 residues. V was cut by 8 bases and J by 6 bases, with 14 bases left in between. CDR1 and CDR2 from the germline V gene are MNHEY and SVGEGT. DNA for the CDR3: TGTGCCAGCCAGATGGGGGGAGGCGAGCAGTACTTC. Its protein is CASQMGGGEQYF.

The table lists this clonotype with many counts. The chain combines TRBV20-1 with TRBJ1-1; D gene uncertain. The length of the CDR3 is 12 residues. Trimming removed 4 bases from V and 4 bases from J, with 10 bases in between. Germline loops: CDR1 DFQATT, CDR2 SNEGSKA (reference sequence). CDR3 bases: TGCAGTGCTACTCCCTCGGGCACTGAAGCTTTCTTT. Translating it yields CSATPSGTEAFF.

The table lists this clonotype with many counts. The chain uses TRBV29-1 and TRBJ2-6; tentatively, D is TRBD2 (5 bases). The V end lost 6 bases, the J end lost 0 bases, and 9 bases lay between the germline ends. The CDR3 runs to 14 residues. CDR1 and CDR2 (germline): SQVTM, ANQGSEA. CDR3 sequence: CSVLADSGANVLTF. The DNA for the CDR3 is TGCAGCGTCCTAGCAGACTCTGGGGCCAACGTCCTGACTTTC.

This clonotype was seen ten or more times. The chain is built from TRBV6-5 and TRBJ1-1, with 10 positions matching TRBD1. Per the germline V gene, CDR1 is MNHEY and CDR2 is SVGAGI. This CDR3 is built from 15 residues. J was trimmed by 6 bases and V by 6 bases; bases with no gene match: 10. CDR3: CASRHGRDRGPEAFF. The CDR3 DNA reads as TGTGCCAGCAGGCATGGCCGGGACAGGGGCCCTGAAGCTTTCTTT.

V gene TRBV29-1 combines with J gene TRBJ1-1; tentative D call: TRBD1 (5 bases). V gave up 7 bases and J gave up 4 bases, with 16 bases separating them. Germline V gene sequence: CDR1 SQVTM, CDR2 ANQGSEA. The CDR3 contains 13 residues. The CDR3 region is CSANDRRGTEAFF. The CDR3 DNA follows: TGCAGCGCCAACGACAGACGGGGCACTGAAGCTTTCTTT. The full variable domain, with the rest looked up from reference TRBV29-1 and TRBJ1-1, is SAVISQKPSRDICQRGTSLTIQCQVDSQVTMMFWYRQQPGQSLTLIATANQGSEATYESGFVIDKFPISRPNLTFSTLTVSNMSPEDSSIYLCSANDRRGTEAFFGQGTRLTVV.